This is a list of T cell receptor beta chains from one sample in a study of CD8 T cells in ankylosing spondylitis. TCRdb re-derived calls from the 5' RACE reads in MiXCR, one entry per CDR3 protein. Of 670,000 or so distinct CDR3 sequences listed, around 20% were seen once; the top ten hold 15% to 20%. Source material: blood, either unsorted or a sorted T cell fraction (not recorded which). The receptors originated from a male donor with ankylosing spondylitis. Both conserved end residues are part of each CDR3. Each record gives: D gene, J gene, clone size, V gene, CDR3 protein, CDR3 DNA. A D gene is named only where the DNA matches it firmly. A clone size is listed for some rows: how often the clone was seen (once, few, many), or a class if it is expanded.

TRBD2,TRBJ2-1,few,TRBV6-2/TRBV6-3,CASSNSGKGGNEQFF,TGTGCCAGCAGCAATAGCGGGAAGGGAGGCAATGAGCAGTTCTTC
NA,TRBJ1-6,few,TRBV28,CASGRLSSPLHF,TGTGCCAGCGGACGCCTGAGTTCACCCCTCCACTTT
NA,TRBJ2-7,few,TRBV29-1,CSVKGDLTTWQYF,TGCAGCGTAAAAGGGGATCTAACTACGTGGCAGTACTTC
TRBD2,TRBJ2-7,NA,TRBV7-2,CASSLAGGTTSGRPQYF,TGTGCCAGCAGCTTAGCTGGGGGGACTACTAGCGGGAGGCCGCAGTACTTC
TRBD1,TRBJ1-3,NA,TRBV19,CATTTDRDSGNTIYF,TGTGCCACCACCACCGACAGGGACTCTGGAAACACCATATATTTT
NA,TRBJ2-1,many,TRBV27,CASSFPGVREQFF,TGTGCCAGCAGTTTTCCTGGTGTGCGTGAGCAGTTCTTC
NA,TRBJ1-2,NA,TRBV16,CASSQWLGNYGYTF,TGTGCCAGCAGCCAGTGGCTCGGAAACTATGGCTACACCTTC
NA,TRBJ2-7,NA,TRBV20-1,CSATILDRTFYEQYF,TGCAGTGCTACCATCTTGGACAGAACCTTCTACGAGCAGTACTTC
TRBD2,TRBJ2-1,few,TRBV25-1,CASTPGTSGGGSYNEQFF,TGTGCCAGTACACCCGGGACTAGCGGGGGGGGCTCCTACAATGAGCAGTTCTTC
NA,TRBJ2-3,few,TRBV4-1,CASSQDRFYTQYF,TGCGCCAGCAGCCAAGATCGCTTTTATACGCAGTATTTT
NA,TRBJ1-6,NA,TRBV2,CASGTDNSPLHF,TGTGCCAGCGGAACAGATAATTCACCCCTCCACTTT
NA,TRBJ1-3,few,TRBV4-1,CASSQERGIGNTIYF,TGCGCCAGCAGCCAAGAAAGGGGAATTGGAAACACCATATATTTT
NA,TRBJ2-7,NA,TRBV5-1,CASSFTTKTYEQYF,TGCGCCAGCAGCTTTACGACAAAAACCTACGAGCAGTACTTC
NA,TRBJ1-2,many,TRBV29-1,CSVEAGSYGYTF,TGCAGCGTTGAAGCAGGGAGCTATGGCTACACCTTC
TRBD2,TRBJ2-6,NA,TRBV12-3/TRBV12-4,CASSPGGRAGGANVLTF,TGTGCCAGCTCCCCCGGCGGGAGGGCTGGTGGGGCCAACGTCCTGACTTTC
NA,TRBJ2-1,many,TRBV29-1,CSVEEGGGQFF,TGCAGCGTTGAAGAGGGGGGTGGGCAGTTCTTC
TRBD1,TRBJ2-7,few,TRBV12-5,CASGLMLRDRGFPYEQYF,TGTGCTAGTGGTTTGATGTTAAGAGACAGGGGTTTTCCCTACGAGCAGTACTTC
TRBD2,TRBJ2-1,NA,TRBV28,CASSTPGTSGHNEQFF,TGTGCCAGCAGTACCCCCGGGACTAGCGGTCACAATGAGCAGTTCTTC
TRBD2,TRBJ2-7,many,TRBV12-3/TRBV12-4,CASSKIAGAWDEQYF,TGTGCCAGCAGTAAGATAGCGGGAGCTTGGGACGAGCAGTACTTC
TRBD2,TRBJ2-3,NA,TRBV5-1,CASSSVAGEDTQYF,TGCGCCAGCAGTTCGGTAGCGGGAGAAGATACGCAGTATTTT
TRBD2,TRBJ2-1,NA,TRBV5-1,CASSFTSGGHNEQFF,TGCGCCAGCAGCTTTACTAGCGGGGGGCACAATGAGCAGTTCTTC
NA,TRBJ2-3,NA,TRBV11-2,CASSQAQSTDTQYF,TGTGCCAGCAGCCAAGCGCAGAGCACAGATACGCAGTATTTT
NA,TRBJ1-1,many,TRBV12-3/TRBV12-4,CASSFVRGANTEAFF,TGTGCCAGCAGTTTTGTGAGGGGCGCGAACACTGAAGCTTTCTTT
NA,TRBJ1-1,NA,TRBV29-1,CRAMLENTEAFF,TGCAGAGCAATGCTAGAAAACACTGAAGCTTTCTTT
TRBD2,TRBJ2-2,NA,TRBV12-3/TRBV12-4,CASSTMTKRERGGELFF,TGTGCCAGCAGCACTATGACTAAGCGGGAGCGGGGAGGGGAGCTGTTTTTT
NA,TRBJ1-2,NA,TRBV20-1,CSARTDGYTF,TGCAGTGCTCGGACGGATGGCTACACCTTC
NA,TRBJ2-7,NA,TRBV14,CASSQGTGRGAYEQYF,TGTGCCAGCAGCCAAGGTACTGGCAGGGGAGCCTACGAGCAGTACTTC
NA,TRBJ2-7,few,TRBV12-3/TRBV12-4,CASSFDRHLSYEQYF,TGTGCCAGCAGTTTTGACAGACACCTCTCCTACGAGCAGTACTTC
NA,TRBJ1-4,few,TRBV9,CASSVVDAPGKLFF,TGTGCCAGCAGCGTAGTGGACGCGCCGGGAAAACTGTTTTTT
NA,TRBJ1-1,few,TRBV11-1,CASSFRRAPAQQGSNTEAFF,TGTGCCAGCAGCTTTCGTCGGGCCCCTGCCCAGCAGGGATCGAACACTGAAGCTTTCTTT
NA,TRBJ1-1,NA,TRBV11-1,CASSLVGAPGTEAFF,TGTGCCAGCAGCTTAGTGGGGGCTCCGGGCACTGAAGCTTTCTTT
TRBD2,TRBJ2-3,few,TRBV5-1,CASRRLAGGPSGDTQYF,TGCGCCAGCAGAAGACTAGCGGGAGGGCCCTCGGGAGATACGCAGTATTTT
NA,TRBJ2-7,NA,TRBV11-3,CASSSRHGYEQYF,TGTGCCAGCAGCTCCAGACATGGCTACGAGCAGTACTTC
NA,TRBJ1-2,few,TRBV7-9,CASSPPSGVIYGYTF,TGTGCCAGCAGCCCCCCTTCGGGGGTCATCTATGGCTACACCTTC
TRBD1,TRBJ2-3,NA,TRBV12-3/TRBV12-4,CASSSGTGSAYF,TGTGCCAGCAGTTCCGGGACAGGGTCAGCGTATTTT
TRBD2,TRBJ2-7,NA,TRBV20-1,CSATGLGGSSGISDEQYF,TGCAGTGCTACCGGCCTCGGGGGGAGTAGCGGGATCTCAGACGAGCAGTACTTC
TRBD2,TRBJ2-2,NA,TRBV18,CASSPRLREYGGELFF,TGTGCCAGCTCACCACGCTTGCGGGAGTACGGCGGGGAGCTGTTTTTT
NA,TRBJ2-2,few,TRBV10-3,CAISELKAGAGELFF,TGTGCCATCAGTGAACTAAAAGCAGGGGCCGGGGAGCTGTTTTTT
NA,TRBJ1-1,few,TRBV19,CASSMDAARTEAFF,TGTGCCAGTAGTATGGACGCCGCCCGCACTGAAGCTTTCTTT
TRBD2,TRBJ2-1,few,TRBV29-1,CSVRGLAGPPGYNEQFF,TGCAGCGTTCGCGGACTAGCGGGCCCCCCAGGCTACAATGAGCAGTTCTTC
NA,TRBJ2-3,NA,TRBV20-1,CSAPHGQSGRDTQYF,TGCAGTGCTCCACACGGGCAAAGTGGCAGAGATACGCAGTATTTT
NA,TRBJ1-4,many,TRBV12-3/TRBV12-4,CASSLDNNEKLFF,TGTGCCAGCAGCCTGGACAATAATGAAAAACTGTTTTTT
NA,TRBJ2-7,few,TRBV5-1,CASSVEPVYEQYF,TGCGCCAGCAGCGTTGAACCCGTCTACGAGCAGTACTTC
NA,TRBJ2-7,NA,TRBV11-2,CATSSQGYEQYF,TGTGCCACTTCGTCACAGGGCTACGAGCAGTACTTC
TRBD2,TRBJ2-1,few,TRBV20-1,CSAEISGRGNEQFF,TGCAGTGCGGAGATTAGCGGGAGGGGCAATGAGCAGTTCTTC
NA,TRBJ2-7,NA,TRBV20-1,CSAPKGTYEQYF,TGCAGTGCTCCCAAGGGTACCTACGAGCAGTACTTC
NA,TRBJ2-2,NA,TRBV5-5,CASSPGTLYNGELFF,TGTGCCAGCAGCCCCGGGACTTTGTATAACGGGGAGCTGTTTTTT
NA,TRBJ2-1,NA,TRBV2,CASRTSEGRSYNEQFF,TGTGCCAGCAGGACCTCGGAGGGTAGGTCCTACAATGAGCAGTTCTTC
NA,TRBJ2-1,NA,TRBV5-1,CASNPGAENNEQFF,TGCGCCAGCAACCCCGGGGCGGAAAACAATGAGCAGTTCTTC
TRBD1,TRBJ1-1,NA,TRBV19,CASSPTGTAPGAEAFF,TGTGCCAGTAGTCCAACCGGGACAGCCCCTGGGGCTGAAGCTTTCTTT